This T cell receptor beta chain was identified during a study of T cells in Graves' hyperthyroidism and ophthalmopathy. About the research overall: Peripheral blood was taken when the disease was first diagnosed, before any treatment began.

General study points: Ophthalmopathy, which appeared later, was predicted by the model a median roughly 6.4 months before onset.

Hyperthyroidism was newly diagnosed in patients aged 18 to 65 (duration under 2 months). Uncontrolled infection, other autoimmune disease, pregnancy or lactation excluded patients. Looked up from germline, CDR1 is SEHNR and CDR2 is FQNEAQ (reference sequence). V was cut by 8 bases and J by 1 base, with 20 bases left in between. This CDR3 is built from 17 residues. With respect to this clonotype: The antigen is unknown.

What was amplified from RNA transcripts were TCR beta CDR3 regions. Researchers ran a first-round RT-PCR on the TCR CDR3 using the HTBI primer set. One entry per CDR3 protein, called by TCRdb with MiXCR from the multiplex PCR reads. The sample has 300,000 to 450,000 distinct CDR3 sequences, approximately 14% seen once. The V and J genes are TRBV7-9 and TRBJ2-2; D is perhaps TRBD2 (6 bases). The clonotype comes from a woman under 30 with Graves' hyperthyroidism that later progressed to Graves' ophthalmopathy. Material for sequencing was blood. This chain's CDR3 is CASSRGEIAENTGELFF. The CDR3 DNA follows: TGTGCCAGCTCGAGGGGCGAGATAGCGGAGAACACCGGGGAGCTGTTTTTT.